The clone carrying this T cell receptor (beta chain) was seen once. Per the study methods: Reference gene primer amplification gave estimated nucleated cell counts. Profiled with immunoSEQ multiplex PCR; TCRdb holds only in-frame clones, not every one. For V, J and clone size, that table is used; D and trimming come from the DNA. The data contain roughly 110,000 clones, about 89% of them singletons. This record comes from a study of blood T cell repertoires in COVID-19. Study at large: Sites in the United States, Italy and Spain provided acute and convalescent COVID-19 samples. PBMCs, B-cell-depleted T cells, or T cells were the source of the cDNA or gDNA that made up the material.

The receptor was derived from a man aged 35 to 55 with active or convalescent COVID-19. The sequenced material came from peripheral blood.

The CDR3 loop is CASGPWTGVNEKLFF. The CDR3 DNA is TGTGCCAGCGGACCTTGGACAGGGGTAAATGAAAAACTGTTTTTT. J is TRBJ1-4 and V is TRBV27; 9 bases align to TRBD1. CDR1 is MNHEY and CDR2 is SMNVEV in the germline V gene (reference sequence). The CDR3 is made up of 15 amino acids. J lost 5 bases, V lost 8 bases, and 9 bases had no gene match.